This T cell receptor beta chain was found in a study of blood T cell repertoires in COVID-19. Study background: PBMCs, B-cell-depleted T cells, or T cells provided the cDNA or gDNA that made up the material.

Using immunoSEQ multiplex PCR, the repertoire was profiled, and TCRdb retains in-frame clones only, with some absent. The data contain 350,000 or so clones, around 89% of them singletons. Germline V gives CDR1 SGHRS, CDR2 YFSETQ. V shed 3 bases, J shed 0 bases, and the junction held 9 bases outside the gene matches. The CDR3 covers 17 residues. Sequenced material: peripheral blood. This receptor was identified in a man between 18 and 29 years old with active or convalescent COVID-19. The chain uses TRBV5-1 and TRBJ2-1; 7 positions agree with TRBD2. The DNA of the CDR3 is TGCGCCAGCAGCTCATCCCCTAGCGGAGCCTCCTACAATGAGCAGTTCTTC. It is translated as CASSSSPSGASYNEQFF.